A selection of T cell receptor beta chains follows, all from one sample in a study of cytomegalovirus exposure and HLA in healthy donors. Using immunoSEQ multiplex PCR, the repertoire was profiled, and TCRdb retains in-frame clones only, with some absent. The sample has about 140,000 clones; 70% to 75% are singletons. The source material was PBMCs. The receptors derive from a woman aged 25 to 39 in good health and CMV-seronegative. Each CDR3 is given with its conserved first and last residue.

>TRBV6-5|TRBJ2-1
CASSQDYSSYNEQFF
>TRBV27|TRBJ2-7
CASSLLQGESYEQYF
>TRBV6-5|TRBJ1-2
CASIRQGYNYGYTF
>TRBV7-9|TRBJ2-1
CASSRLAGASNEQFF
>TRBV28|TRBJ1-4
CASSFLSRGTEKLFF
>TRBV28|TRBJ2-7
CASSAILAGGDEQYF
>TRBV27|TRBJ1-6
CASSPRDREVLHF
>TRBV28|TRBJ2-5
CASSLYPPGTGGFRETQYF
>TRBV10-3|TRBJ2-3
CAISERGGGGTDTQYF
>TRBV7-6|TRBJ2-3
CASSLVQNLGGRTDTQYF
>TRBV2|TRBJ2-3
CASRRRDYGTDTQYF
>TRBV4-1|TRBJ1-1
CASSWRGQGLNTEAFF
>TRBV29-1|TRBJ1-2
CSVSSWGQRQNYGYTF
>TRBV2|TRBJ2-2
CASALASGNGELFF
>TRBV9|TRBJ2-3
CASSASGGVTDTQYF
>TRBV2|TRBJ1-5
CAHWRHQPQHF
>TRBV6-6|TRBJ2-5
CASSYLLAGEETQYF